This T cell receptor beta chain was sequenced during a study of beta chain features in type 1 diabetes. There are a few counts of this clone. Its specificity is not known. Since all of the isolated RNA was reverse transcribed, expressed TCRB transcripts were what got sequenced. An average of roughly 4 million reads was obtained for naive, central memory and regulatory T cell samples. Here immunoSEQ multiplex PCR was the method, and the copy in TCRdb shows in-frame clones only, minus some. This table holds about 650,000 clones, approximately 13% found once. Study-wide results and caveats: Type 1 diabetes patients showed a moderate but significant shortening of TCRB CDR3s in all four CD4+ subsets. Whether HLA type affects TCRB rearrangement stayed undetermined in the present work.

The TCR comes from a man under 40 with type 1 diabetes. Input material: naive CD4+ T cells from blood.

CDR3 region: CASSREGANYGYTF. As DNA, the CDR3 is TGTGCCAGCAGCCGGGAGGGGGCTAACTATGGCTACACCTTC. This chain connects TRBV9 to TRBJ1-2, with D perhaps matching TRBD1 (6 bases). Deletions cut 4 bases from V and 0 bases from J, with 10 bases between. The CDR3 spans 14 residues. Germline V gene sequence: CDR1 SGDLS, CDR2 YYNGEE.